One T cell receptor (beta chain) is described in this entry. Its antigen remains unidentified. PCR amplification relied on 60 Vbeta primers (plus 13 Jbeta primers). Measured with immunoSEQ multiplex PCR; TCRdb has only the in-frame clones, and not every one. The sample includes about 83,000 clones, about 69% of them seen just once. This sample is part of a study of cytomegalovirus exposure and HLA in healthy donors. Findings and caveats of the study: Across all donors, roughly uniform sequencing depth was an assumption of the presence/absence analyses.

This CDR3 comprises 14 residues. Germline V lookup: CDR1 MNHNS, CDR2 SASEGT. The trim removed 11 bases at V and 0 bases at J, leaving 7 bases unmatched. The J gene is TRBJ1-1, the V gene TRBV6-1, with TRBD1 matching over 9 bases. The sequencing input was PBMCs. The TCR was taken from a man in his 60s in good health and CMV-seronegative. CDR3 bases: TGTGCCTACGAAGGGACAGGGTTGAACACTGAAGCTTTCTTT. It specifies CAYEGTGLNTEAFF.